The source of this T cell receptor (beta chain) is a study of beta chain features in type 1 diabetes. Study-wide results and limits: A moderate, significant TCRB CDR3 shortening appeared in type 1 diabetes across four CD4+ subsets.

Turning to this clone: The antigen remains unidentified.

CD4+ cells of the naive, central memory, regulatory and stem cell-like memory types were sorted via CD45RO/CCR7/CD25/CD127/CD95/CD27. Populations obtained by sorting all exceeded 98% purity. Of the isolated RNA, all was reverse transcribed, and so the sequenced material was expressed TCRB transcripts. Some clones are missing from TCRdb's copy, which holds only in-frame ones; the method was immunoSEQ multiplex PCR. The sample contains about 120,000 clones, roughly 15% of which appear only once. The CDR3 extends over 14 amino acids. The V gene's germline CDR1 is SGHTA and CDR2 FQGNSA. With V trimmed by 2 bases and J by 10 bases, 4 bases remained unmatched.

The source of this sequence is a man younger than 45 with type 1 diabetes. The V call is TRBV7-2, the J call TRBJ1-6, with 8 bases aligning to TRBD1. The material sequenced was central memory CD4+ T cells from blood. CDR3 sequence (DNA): TGTGCCAGCAGCTTATTACAGGGGGGGTCACCCCTCCACTTT. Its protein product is CASSLLQGGSPLHF.